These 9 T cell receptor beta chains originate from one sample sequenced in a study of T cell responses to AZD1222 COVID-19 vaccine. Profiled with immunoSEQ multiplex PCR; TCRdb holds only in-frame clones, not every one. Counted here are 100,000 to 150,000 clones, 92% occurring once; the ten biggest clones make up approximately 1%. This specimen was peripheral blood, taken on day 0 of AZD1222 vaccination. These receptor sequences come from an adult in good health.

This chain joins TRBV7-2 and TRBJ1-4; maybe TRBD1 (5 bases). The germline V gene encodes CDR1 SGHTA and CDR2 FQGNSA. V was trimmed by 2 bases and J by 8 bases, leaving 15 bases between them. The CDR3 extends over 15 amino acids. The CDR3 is CASSLQLGPQEKLFF. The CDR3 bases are TGTGCCAGCAGCTTACAGTTGGGGCCCCAGGAAAAACTGTTTTTT.

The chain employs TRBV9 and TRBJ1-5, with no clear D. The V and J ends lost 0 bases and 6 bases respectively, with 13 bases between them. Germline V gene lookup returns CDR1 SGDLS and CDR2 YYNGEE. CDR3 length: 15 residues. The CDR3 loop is CASSVEGLESQPQHF. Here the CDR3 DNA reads TGTGCCAGCAGCGTAGAAGGTTTGGAAAGTCAGCCCCAGCATTTT.

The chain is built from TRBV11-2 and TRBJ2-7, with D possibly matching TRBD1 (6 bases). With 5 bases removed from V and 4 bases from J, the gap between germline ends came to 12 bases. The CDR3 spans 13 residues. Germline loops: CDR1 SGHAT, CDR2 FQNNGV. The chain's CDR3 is CASSPPDRYEQYF. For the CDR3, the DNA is TGTGCCAGCAGCCCCCCCGACAGGTACGAGCAGTACTTC.

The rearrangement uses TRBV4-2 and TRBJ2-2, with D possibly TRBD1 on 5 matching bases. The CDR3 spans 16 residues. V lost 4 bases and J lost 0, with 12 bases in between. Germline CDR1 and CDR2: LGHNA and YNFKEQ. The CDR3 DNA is TGTGCCAGCAGCCCCCAGGAGACAGCGAACACCGGGGAGCTGTTTTTT. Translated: CASSPQETANTGELFF.

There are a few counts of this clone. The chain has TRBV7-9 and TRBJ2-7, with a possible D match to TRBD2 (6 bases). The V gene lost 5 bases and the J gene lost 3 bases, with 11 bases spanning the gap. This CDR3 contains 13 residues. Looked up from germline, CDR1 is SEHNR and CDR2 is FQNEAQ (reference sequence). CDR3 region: CASSAGTYYEQYF. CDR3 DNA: TGTGCCAGCAGCGCCGGGACTTACTACGAGCAGTACTTC.

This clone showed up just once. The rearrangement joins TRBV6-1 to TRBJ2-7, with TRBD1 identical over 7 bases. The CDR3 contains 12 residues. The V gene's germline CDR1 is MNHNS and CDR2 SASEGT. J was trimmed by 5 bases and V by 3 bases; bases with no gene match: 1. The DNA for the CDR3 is TGTGCCAGCAGTGAGACAGGGAACGAGCAGTACTTC. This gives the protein CASSETGNEQYF.

CDR3 residues: CATSDSGEGGYTF. In DNA, the CDR3 is TGTGCCACCAGTGATTCCGGGGAGGGAGGCTACACCTTC. V gene TRBV24-1 combines with J gene TRBJ1-2; no firm D call. This CDR3 contains 13 residues. Germline CDR1 KGHDR, CDR2 SFDVKD. The V and J ends lost 2 bases and 8 bases respectively, with 11 bases between them.

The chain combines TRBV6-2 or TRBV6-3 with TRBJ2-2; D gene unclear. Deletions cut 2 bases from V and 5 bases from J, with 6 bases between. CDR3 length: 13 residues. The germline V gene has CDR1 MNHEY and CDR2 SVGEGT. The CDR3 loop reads CASSYDGTGELFF. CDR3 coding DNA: TGTGCCAGCAGTTACGACGGGACCGGGGAGCTGTTTTTT.

The CDR3 bases are TGTGCCAGTAGTATAGATTGTCCCGGGACAGGGGGCAGGAATCAGCCCCAGCATTTT. It codes for CASSIDCPGTGGRNQPQHF. The rearrangement joins TRBV19 to TRBJ1-5, with TRBD1 matching 12 bases. The germline CDR1 and CDR2 sequences are LNHDA and SQIVND (reference sequence). The V gene end was trimmed by 0 bases and the J gene end by 4 bases; junction bases not matched to a gene: 10. The CDR3 spans 19 residues.